This T cell receptor beta chain is drawn from a study of blood T cells in healthy people across ages. The study, taken as a whole, reports: PBMCs were not sorted, which prevented a conclusive comparison of naive versus antigen-experienced cells. From one million sequenced T cells, diversity estimates were lower bounds.

In each sample, at least 6.5 million PBMCs were isolated. The authors ran a second PCR of 7 to 11 cycles using a sample-barcoded 5' primer and a J-beta primer mix. TCRdb re-called the 5' RACE reads through MiXCR, storing one row per CDR3 protein. Of some 1.4 million distinct CDR3 sequences in the sample, 42% were seen once. As regards this clonotype: Its matching antigen is unknown.

Germline values: CDR1 MNHEY, CDR2 SMNVEV (reference sequence). The CDR3 is made up of 12 amino acids. Deletions cut 6 bases from V and 10 bases from J, with 10 bases between. The TCR was taken from a woman under 30 in good health. The chain carries TRBV27 and TRBJ1-6; D unclear. Sequencing input: blood. For the CDR3, the DNA is TGTGCCAGCAGCCTTCGGGAATCACCCCTCCACTTT. Translated: CASSLRESPLHF.